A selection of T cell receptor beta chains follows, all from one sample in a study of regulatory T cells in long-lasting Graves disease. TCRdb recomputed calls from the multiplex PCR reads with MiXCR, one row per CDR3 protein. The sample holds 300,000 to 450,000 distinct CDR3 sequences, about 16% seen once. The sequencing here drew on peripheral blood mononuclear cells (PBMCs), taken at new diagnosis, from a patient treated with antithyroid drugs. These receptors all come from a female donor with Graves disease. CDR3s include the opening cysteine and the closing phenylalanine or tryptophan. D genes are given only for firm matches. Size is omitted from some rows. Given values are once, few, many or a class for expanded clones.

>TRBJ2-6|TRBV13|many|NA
TGTGCCAGCAGCCCCCCCCGAGGTGTGGGTGGGAGCTCTGGGGCCAACGTCCTGACTTTC
CASSPPRGVGGSSGANVLTF
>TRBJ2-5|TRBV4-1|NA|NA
TGCGCCAGCAGCCAAGCAGGTACGGCTTCCGCAGAGACCCAGTACTTC
CASSQAGTASAETQYF
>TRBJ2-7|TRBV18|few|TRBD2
TGTGCCAGCTCACCAGCCCTACGGACTAGTTCCCCCCACGAGCAGTACTTC
CASSPALRTSSPHEQYF
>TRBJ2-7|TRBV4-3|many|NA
TGCGCCAGCAGCCAAGAATATGGGCAGTCATACGAGCAGTACTTC
CASSQEYGQSYEQYF
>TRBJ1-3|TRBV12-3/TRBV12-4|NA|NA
TGTGCCAGCAGACTCCTGGCTGGAAACACCATATATTTT
CASRLLAGNTIYF
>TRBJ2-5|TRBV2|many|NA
TGTGCCAGTCGCGGGCCCGCCGGTCAAGAGACCCAGTACTTC
CASRGPAGQETQYF
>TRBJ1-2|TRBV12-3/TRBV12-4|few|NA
TGTGCCAGCAGTTCCACGGCGTGGGGCTACACCTTC
CASSSTAWGYTF
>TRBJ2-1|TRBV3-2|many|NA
TGTGCCAGCAGCCAAGTTCTCCACCATCTATTCAATGAGCAGTTCTTC
CASSQVLHHLFNEQFF
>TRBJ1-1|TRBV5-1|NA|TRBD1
TGTGCCAGCAGCCACAGGGGGCGTGGCACTGAAGCTTTCTTT
CASSHRGRGTEAFF
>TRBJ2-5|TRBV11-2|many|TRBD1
TGTGCCAGCAGCTTGCGCGCCGGGACAGGGGAGACCCAGTACTTC
CASSLRAGTGETQYF
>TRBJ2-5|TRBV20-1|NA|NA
TGCAGTGCTAGATTCGGCGGAGGGCCCTGGGAGACCCAGTACTTC
CSARFGGGPWETQYF
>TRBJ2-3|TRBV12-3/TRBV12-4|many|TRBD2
TGTGCCAGCAGCTTGGGACTAGCGGGAGTCCCAGATACGCAGTATTTT
CASSLGLAGVPDTQYF
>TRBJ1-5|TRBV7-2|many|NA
TGTGCCAGCAGCCAGCCTAGGGGGGTGGGGAGCAATCAGCCCCAGCATTTT
CASSQPRGVGSNQPQHF
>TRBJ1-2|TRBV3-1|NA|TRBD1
TGTGCCAGCAGCTCCACCCTCCGACCTTTTGCAGGGGGCAGCTATGGCTACACCTTC
CASSSTLRPFAGGSYGYTF
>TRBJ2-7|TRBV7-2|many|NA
TGTGCCAGCAGCTTTCACTCGCTAAATTACGAGCAGTACTTC
CASSFHSLNYEQYF
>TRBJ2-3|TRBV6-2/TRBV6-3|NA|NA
TGTGCCAGCAGTTTGAGGCTAGTGGGCACAGATACGCAGTATTTT
CASSLRLVGTDTQYF